A selection of T cell receptor beta chains follows, all from one sample in a study of cytomegalovirus exposure and HLA in healthy donors. The data were produced by immunoSEQ multiplex PCR, yet TCRdb's version contains in-frame clones alone and is incomplete. The sample carries about 170,000 clones, almost 75% recorded once. The sample consisted of PBMCs. The receptors were gathered from a woman younger than 30 in good health and CMV-seropositive. CDR3s include the opening cysteine and the closing phenylalanine or tryptophan. The size entry is marked missing in some rows and otherwise reads once, few, many or a size class.

size: -
V: TRBV11-1
CDR3: CASSPGQGGMYSGQYF

size: -
V: TRBV5-5
CDR3: CASSLGRDKNNSPLHF

size: -
V: TRBV13
CDR3: CASSLSSELGTF

size: -
V: TRBV27
CDR3: CASSSLVSGLRTDTQYF

size: few
V: TRBV18
CDR3: CASGLAGGPGVGTQYF

size: -
V: TRBV6-1
CDR3: CAAGPPYGYTF

size: -
V: TRBV7-9
CDR3: CASSSGDRVGEKLFF

size: -
V: TRBV5-4
CDR3: CASSIRGSPYEQYF

size: -
V: TRBV7-3
CDR3: CASSLNGRNYEQYF

size: -
V: TRBV10-3
CDR3: CATRPDSGGNTIYF

size: -
V: TRBV5-6
CDR3: CASSEGPSTDEQYF

size: few
V: TRBV15
CDR3: CATSTGLAGTQETQYF

size: -
V: TRBV12-5
CDR3: CASGLTLAPFRGDITEAFF

size: -
V: TRBV4-1
CDR3: CASSQGILAGATSTDTQYF

size: -
V: TRBV25-1
CDR3: CASSGKVVTGTDTQYF

size: -
V: TRBV25-1
CDR3: CASRGQGAGTGELFF

size: -
V: TRBV6-5
CDR3: CASSPGPNYGYTF